This TCR beta chain came from a study of blood T cell repertoires in COVID-19. Whole-study context: Sites in the United States, Italy and Spain provided acute and convalescent COVID-19 samples.

Libraries were prepared by immunoSEQ multiplex PCR; TCRdb keeps only in-frame clonotypes and omits some of them. The sample has some 200,000 clones; about 86% are singletons. Those enrolled, adults aged about 18 to 89 years, came from under 25 US areas. Assignments of participants to cohorts depended upon their own reported clinical history. Either two negative PCRs, clearance, or symptom resolution qualified Cohort 3 donors as recovered. This CDR3 is 14 amino acids long. V was pared by 4 bases and J by 3 bases, with 10 bases between. Germline lookup yields CDR1 LNHDA and CDR2 SQIVND (reference sequence).

This chain uses TRBV19 with TRBJ2-1; D is perhaps TRBD2 (5 bases). This receptor was identified in a man aged 35-49 years who had recovered from COVID-19. The sequencing sample was made of PBMCs or T cells enriched from blood (not recorded which). CDR3 sequence: CASSTGSNYNEQFF. Here the CDR3 DNA reads TGTGCCAGTAGTACGGGGTCTAACTACAATGAGCAGTTCTTC. The complete variable domain, with remaining parts taken from reference TRBV19 and TRBJ2-1, reads DGGITQSPKYLFRKEGQNVTLSCEQNLNHDAMYWYRQDPGQGLRLIYYSQIVNDFQKGDIAEGYSVSREKKESFPLTVTSAQKNPTAFYLCASSTGSNYNEQFFGPGTRLTVL.